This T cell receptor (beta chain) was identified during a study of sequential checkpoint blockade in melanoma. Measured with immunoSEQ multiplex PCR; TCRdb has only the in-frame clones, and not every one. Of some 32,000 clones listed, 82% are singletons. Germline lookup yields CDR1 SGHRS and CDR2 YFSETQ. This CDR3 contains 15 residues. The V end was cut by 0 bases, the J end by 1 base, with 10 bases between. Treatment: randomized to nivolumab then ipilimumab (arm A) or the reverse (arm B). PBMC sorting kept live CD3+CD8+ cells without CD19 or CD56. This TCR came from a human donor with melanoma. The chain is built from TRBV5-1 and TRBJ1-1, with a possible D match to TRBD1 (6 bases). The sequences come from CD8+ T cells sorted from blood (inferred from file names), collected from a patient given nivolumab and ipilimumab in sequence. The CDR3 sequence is CASSLGEGGNTEAFF. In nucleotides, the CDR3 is TGCGCCAGCAGCTTGGGTGAAGGGGGGAACACTGAAGCTTTCTTT.